This T cell receptor beta chain was retrieved from a study of T cell responses to AZD1222 COVID-19 vaccine. General observations from the study: The donor cohort was predominantly white British with a female majority, and clonal diversity may have been underestimated.

Clones were sequenced by immunoSEQ multiplex PCR, and TCRdb holds only the in-frame ones, with some missing. The data contain under 300,000 clones, more than 85% of them singletons. V lost 0 bases and J lost 2; bases outside the gene matches: 15. Germline V CDR1 and CDR2: SGHVS, FNYEAQ. The CDR3 covers 21 residues. This clone has just one count. Its antigen is not identified. This sequence originates from an adult in good health. The V and J genes are TRBV7-6 and TRBJ2-3, with TRBD2 identical over 12 bases. The sequencing used peripheral blood, collected on day 0 of AZD1222 vaccination. Written as DNA, the CDR3 is TGTGCCAGCAGCTTAGCACCACCCCGACTAGCGGGAGAGAGGAACACAGATACGCAGTATTTT. Its protein is CASSLAPPRLAGERNTDTQYF.